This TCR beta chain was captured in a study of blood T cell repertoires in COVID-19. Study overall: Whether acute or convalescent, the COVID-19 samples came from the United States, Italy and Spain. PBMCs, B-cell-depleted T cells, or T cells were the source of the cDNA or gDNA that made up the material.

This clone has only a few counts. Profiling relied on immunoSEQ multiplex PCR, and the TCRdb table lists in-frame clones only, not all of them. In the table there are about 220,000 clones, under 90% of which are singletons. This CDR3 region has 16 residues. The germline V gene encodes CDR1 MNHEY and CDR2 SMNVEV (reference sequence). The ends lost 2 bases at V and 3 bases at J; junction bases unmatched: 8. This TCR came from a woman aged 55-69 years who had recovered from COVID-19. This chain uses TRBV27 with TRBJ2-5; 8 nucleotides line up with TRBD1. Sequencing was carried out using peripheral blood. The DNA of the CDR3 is TGTGCCAGCAGTTTAGGTGGACAGGGCCCGGAAGAGACCCAGTACTTC. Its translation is CASSLGGQGPEETQYF.